The rows below give T cell receptor beta chains drawn from one sample of a study of blood T cell repertoires in COVID-19. The repertoire was sequenced with immunoSEQ multiplex PCR; TCRdb's copy has only in-frame clones and lacks some. The sample lists 250,000 to 350,000 clones, 70% to 85% occurring once. The material sequenced was peripheral blood. Every receptor here comes from a human donor with COVID-19, enrolled during active disease. The donor label of this sample is uncertain. Each CDR3 is given with its conserved first and last residue. A D gene is named only where the DNA matches it firmly. The size field is filled for only some rows; it gives once, few, many or a size class.

V	D	size	J	DNA	CDR3
TRBV5-6	NA	once	TRBJ2-7	TGTGCCAGCAGCCCCGTTCGGGTCCAAAGGATATACGAGCAGTACTTC	CASSPVRVQRIYEQYF
TRBV27	NA	NA	TRBJ1-6	TGTGCCAGCAGACCCACGACAGGCCGAAATTCACCCCTCCACTTT	CASRPTTGRNSPLHF
TRBV7-2	TRBD2	NA	TRBJ2-3	TGTGCCAGCAGCAAAGCGGGAGGGCCTTCAGATACGCAGTATTTT	CASSKAGGPSDTQYF
TRBV5-4	NA	NA	TRBJ2-7	TGTGCCAGCAGCCTTCACTCCCGAACTCGAGAGCAGTACTTC	CASSLHSRTREQYF
TRBV30	TRBD2	NA	TRBJ2-3	TGTGCCTGGAGTGTAGGTAGCGGGACCCTAGATACGCAGTATTTT	CAWSVGSGTLDTQYF
TRBV7-2	TRBD1	NA	TRBJ2-3	TGTGCCAGCAGCTTCGGGACAGACACAGATACGCAGTATTTT	CASSFGTDTDTQYF
TRBV29-1	NA	once	TRBJ2-5	TGCAGCGTCCGAGAACTAAAAGGAGAGACCCAGTACTTC	CSVRELKGETQYF
TRBV4-3	NA	NA	TRBJ2-1	TGCGCCAGCAGCCCGTCTAGCTCCTACAATGAGCAGTTCTTC	CASSPSSSYNEQFF
TRBV30	NA	NA	TRBJ1-4	TGTGCCTGGAGGGGTGGTCCGGGTGAAAAACTGTTTTTT	CAWRGGPGEKLFF
TRBV30	NA	once	TRBJ1-5	TGTGCCTGGAGTGGACAGCTCAATCAGCCCCAGCATTTT	CAWSGQLNQPQHF
TRBV18	NA	NA	TRBJ1-1	TGTGCCAGCTCACCAAGAGTTATGGACTTCACTGAAGCTTTCTTT	CASSPRVMDFTEAFF
TRBV7-8	TRBD1	NA	TRBJ1-2	TGTGCCAGCAGCTCCGCCGGGACAGCGACTAACTATGGCTACACCTTC	CASSSAGTATNYGYTF
TRBV10-3	TRBD1	once	TRBJ1-5	TGTGCCATCAGTGATTCCCCTCGGACAGGGGGAACGGGCCAGCCCCAGCATTTT	CAISDSPRTGGTGQPQHF
TRBV6-5	TRBD2	once	TRBJ2-1	TGTGCCAGCAGCAGGCTAGCGGAGCTGTACAATGAGCAGTTCTTC	CASSRLAELYNEQFF
TRBV28	TRBD2	NA	TRBJ2-1	TGTGCCAGCAGGGGGACTAGCGGGAGTTACTCCTACAATGAGCAGTTCTTC	CASRGTSGSYSYNEQFF
TRBV19	NA	NA	TRBJ2-2	TGTGCCAGTAAGAGTCCGTCTAGCGTCAACACCGGGGAGCTGTTTTTT	CASKSPSSVNTGELFF
TRBV4-1	TRBD1	NA	TRBJ2-5	TGCGCCAGCAGCCAAGAAGGGAGACAGGGGGAGACCCAGTACTTC	CASSQEGRQGETQYF
TRBV6-2/TRBV6-3	TRBD2	NA	TRBJ2-1	TGTGCCAGCAGTTACTCGACGACTAGCGGGAGGAATGAGCAGTTCTTC	CASSYSTTSGRNEQFF
TRBV27	TRBD1	NA	TRBJ1-2	TGTGCCAGCAGTTTAACGACAGGGACAGGCTATGGCTACACCTTC	CASSLTTGTGYGYTF
TRBV28	NA	NA	TRBJ1-1	TGTGCCAGCAGCAGCATACAGGGCTTAAACACTGAAGCTTTCTTT	CASSSIQGLNTEAFF
TRBV5-1	TRBD2	NA	TRBJ2-5	TGCGCCAGCAGCTTGGAAAGCGGGAGGTCAGAGACCCAGTACTTC	CASSLESGRSETQYF
TRBV6-6	TRBD1	NA	TRBJ2-2	TGTGCCAGCAGTCCCAGCGGACAGGGGGCGCAAACCGGGGAGCTGTTTTTT	CASSPSGQGAQTGELFF
TRBV5-8	TRBD2	NA	TRBJ2-1	TGTGCCAGCAGCCCGGTGGGAGGGAGCTCGGTAGGGCCTGAGCAGTTCTTC	CASSPVGGSSVGPEQFF
TRBV19	TRBD1	NA	TRBJ1-6	TGTGCCAGTAGTACAATATCACAGGGGGGTAATTCACCCCTCCACTTT	CASSTISQGGNSPLHF
TRBV5-8	TRBD1	NA	TRBJ1-1	TGTGCCAGCAGACGATTGTCGGACAGGGATGGTGCTTTCTTT	CASRRLSDRDGAFF
TRBV28	TRBD2	NA	TRBJ2-1	TGTGCCAGCCGCGTGGGCGGGAGCTCCTACAATGAGCAGTTCTTC	CASRVGGSSYNEQFF
TRBV7-9	NA	NA	TRBJ1-2	TGTGCCAGCAGCTTCTTAGGGCGGGGGCCAGGAGACTATGGCTACACCTTC	CASSFLGRGPGDYGYTF
TRBV11-3	NA	NA	TRBJ2-7	TGTGCCAGCAGCTTAGGGGCTAGTCGGGGCTACGAGCAGTACTTC	CASSLGASRGYEQYF
TRBV28	TRBD2	few	TRBJ2-7	TGTGCCCTAACTGGGAGGGGCAACTCCTACGAGCAGTACTTC	CALTGRGNSYEQYF
TRBV28	NA	NA	TRBJ1-5	TGTGCCAGCAGACCCTCTTTGGGTGGGGGGGACAATCAGCCCCAGCATTTT	CASRPSLGGGDNQPQHF
TRBV5-4	NA	NA	TRBJ1-3	TGTGCCAGCAGACGTCAGGGGAGCTCTGGAAACACCATATATTTT	CASRRQGSSGNTIYF
TRBV28	TRBD2	NA	TRBJ2-1	TGTGCCAGCAGTTTGTCAGCGGGAGGGCGGAATGAGCAGTTCTTC	CASSLSAGGRNEQFF
TRBV9	TRBD2	NA	TRBJ2-1	TGTGCCAGCAGCGTAGAAATGGGGACTAGCGGGAGCTCCTACAATGAGCAGTTCTTC	CASSVEMGTSGSSYNEQFF
TRBV28	TRBD1	NA	TRBJ2-7	TGTGCCAGCAGCCCGACAGGGGATTCCTACGAGCAGTACTTC	CASSPTGDSYEQYF
TRBV10-1	NA	NA	TRBJ2-2	TGCGCCAGCAGTCCGGACTTAACCGGGGAGCTGTTTTTT	CASSPDLTGELFF
TRBV28	NA	NA	TRBJ2-3	TGTGCCAGCAGTTCCCCAATGAGCACAGATACGCAGTATTTT	CASSSPMSTDTQYF
TRBV24-1	NA	NA	TRBJ1-1	TGTGCCACCAGTGACTCATCAGGGGTCCGGACTGAAGCTTTCTTT	CATSDSSGVRTEAFF
TRBV5-1	TRBD2	few	TRBJ2-3	TGCGCCAGCAGCCCCGGGACTAGCGGAAACACAGATACGCAGTATTTT	CASSPGTSGNTDTQYF
TRBV24-1	TRBD2	NA	TRBJ2-2	TGTGCCACCAGCGGACTAGCATTGGGCACCGGGGAGCTGTTTTTT	CATSGLALGTGELFF
TRBV24-1	NA	NA	TRBJ2-1	TGTGCCACCAGTGATGCGGACAGCAATGAGCAGTTCTTC	CATSDADSNEQFF
TRBV9	TRBD2	NA	TRBJ2-1	TGTGCCAGCAGCGCGGGACTAGCGGGAGGCAATGAGCAGTTCTTC	CASSAGLAGGNEQFF
TRBV14	NA	NA	TRBJ2-6	TGTGCCAGCAGCCAACTGGGCCAGAGCTCTGGGGCCAACGTCCTGACTTTC	CASSQLGQSSGANVLTF
TRBV4-1	TRBD2	NA	TRBJ2-1	TGCGCCAGCAGCCAAGATCCAGCGGGAGCGCACAATGAGCAGTTCTTC	CASSQDPAGAHNEQFF
TRBV19	NA	NA	TRBJ1-4	TGTGCCGTACAGGGCCTGGGTGGCGAAAAACTGTTTTTT	CAVQGLGGEKLFF
TRBV5-1	TRBD2	NA	TRBJ2-1	TGCGCCAGCAGCTGGCTAGCGGGAGGATCCTCCTACAATGAGCAGTTCTTC	CASSWLAGGSSYNEQFF
TRBV7-7	TRBD2	NA	TRBJ2-1	TGTGCTAGCAGCTTAGGAGCGGGAGCAGGTGACAATGAGCAGTTCTTC	CASSLGAGAGDNEQFF
TRBV2	TRBD1	few	TRBJ2-3	TGTGCCAGCACCCCAACGACAGGGGGCTTCACAGATACGCAGTATTTT	CASTPTTGGFTDTQYF
TRBV28	NA	NA	TRBJ2-3	TGTGCCAGCAGTTTACGGGATACGCAGTATTTT	CASSLRDTQYF
TRBV5-6	TRBD1	few	TRBJ1-2	TGTGCCAGCAGCTGGGGACAGGGCGTTATGAGCGATGGCTACACCTTC	CASSWGQGVMSDGYTF
TRBV28	TRBD1	NA	TRBJ1-5	TGTGCCAGCAGTGAGGGACAGATTAATCAGCCCCAGCATTTT	CASSEGQINQPQHF
TRBV7-6	NA	once	TRBJ1-4	TGTGCCAGCAGCCAGAATGAAAAACTGTTTTTT	CASSQNEKLFF
TRBV6-1	NA	NA	TRBJ2-1	TGTGCCAGCAGTGAGACCCAACGGGATGAGCAGTTCTTC	CASSETQRDEQFF
TRBV4-1	NA	NA	TRBJ2-1	TGCGCCAGCAGGGCTCCGGGGGGCCTTATTAACAATGAGCAGTTCTTC	CASRAPGGLINNEQFF
TRBV3-1/TRBV3-2	NA	NA	TRBJ1-2	TGTGCCAGCAGCCCGAGACAGAACTATGGCTACACCTTC	CASSPRQNYGYTF